Each of the 22 T cell receptor beta chains below was sequenced from the same sample in a study of cytomegalovirus exposure and HLA in healthy donors. PCR primers comprised 60 Vbeta and 13 Jbeta primers. Sequencing was performed with immunoSEQ multiplex PCR; in TCRdb, only in-frame clones are kept and a portion is missing. There are some 210,000 clones in the sample; approximately 87% occur only once, and over 1% lies in the top ten. The sample comprised PBMCs. These receptors were collected from a man in his thirties or forties in good health and CMV-seronegative.

The CDR3 coding sequence is TGTGCCAGTAGGAGGAAAGCGGGGGAGGGGGAGACCCAGTACTTC. Translation: CASRRKAGEGETQYF. The J gene is TRBJ2-5, the V gene TRBV19; 8 positions agree with TRBD2. With V trimmed by 6 bases and J by 5 bases, 11 bases remained unmatched. CDR1 LNHDA and CDR2 SQIVND come from the germline V gene (reference sequence). The CDR3 consists of 15 residues. The full variable domain, its missing parts supplied by reference TRBV19 and TRBJ2-5, is DGGITQSPKYLFRKEGQNVTLSCEQNLNHDAMYWYRQDPGQGLRLIYYSQIVNDFQKGDIAEGYSVSREKKESFPLTVTSAQKNPTAFYLCASRRKAGEGETQYFGPGTRLLVL.

A word on this clone: One end of the junction varies from germline; a read error may be responsible. V gene TRBV7-2 combines with J gene TRBJ2-4, with TRBD2 matching over 7 bases. Germline V lookup: CDR1 SGHTA, CDR2 FQGNSA. This CDR3 region has 15 residues. The CDR3 protein is CASSPSVGRENSQYF. The CDR3 DNA sequence: TGTGCCAGCAGCCCATCCGTGGGGAGGGAAAACAGTCAGTACTTC. Full variable domain (remainder filled in from reference TRBV7-2 and TRBJ2-4): GAGVSQSPSNKVTEKGKDVELRCDPISGHTALYWYRQSLGQGLEFLIYFQGNSAPDKSGLPSDRFSAERTGGSVSTLTIQRTQQEDSAVYLCASSPSVGRENSQYFGAGTRLSVL.

The rearrangement uses TRBV7-9 and TRBJ1-6, with D perhaps TRBD1 (5 bases). V dropped 2 bases and J dropped 6 bases, with 11 bases sitting between them. Germline CDR1 reads SEHNR; CDR2 reads FQNEAQ (reference sequence). The CDR3 consists of 15 residues. For the CDR3, the DNA is TGTGCCAGCAGCTTAACACAGGAGGGTAATTCACCCCTCCACTTT. It codes for CASSLTQEGNSPLHF. Looking up the rest from reference TRBV7-9 and TRBJ1-6 gives the full variable domain: DTGVSQNPRHKITKRGQNVTFRCDPISEHNRLYWYRQTLGQGPEFLTYFQNEAQLEKSRLLSDRFSAERPKGSFSTLEIQRTEQGDSAMYLCASSLTQEGNSPLHFGNGTRLTVT.

The chain employs TRBV6-5 and TRBJ1-2, with 7 positions matching TRBD1. Germline-derived CDR1 and CDR2 are MNHEY and SVGAGI. The V segment lost 7 bases and the J segment 7 bases; nucleotides outside the gene matches: 12. This CDR3 has 14 residues. CDR3 DNA sequence: TGTGCCAGCACCGTAGACAGGGTACTTGGTGGCTACACCTTC. Amino acid sequence: CASTVDRVLGGYTF.

The chain recombines TRBV29-1 with TRBJ1-2; 9 positions agree with TRBD1. With V trimmed by 6 bases and J by 2 bases, 10 bases remained unmatched. Looked up from germline, CDR1 is SQVTM and CDR2 is ANQGSEA. The CDR3 is 15 amino acids. CDR3 bases: TGCAGCGTGGGACAGGGATGGAGCAAGAACTATGGCTACACCTTC. It codes for CSVGQGWSKNYGYTF.

The chain uses TRBV18 and TRBJ2-1; 8 positions match TRBD1. The CDR3 runs to 12 residues. The junction had 8 bases not matched to a gene; V was cut back by 3 bases and J by 16 bases. CDR1 is KGHSH, CDR2 LQKENI, per germline. The CDR3 here is CASSPSDRVGFF. DNA for the CDR3: TGTGCCAGCTCACCGTCGGACAGGGTGGGATTCTTC. The full variable domain, completed using reference TRBV18 and TRBJ2-1, is NAGVMQNPRHLVRRRGQEARLRCSPMKGHSHVYWYRQLPEEGLKFMVYLQKENIIDESGMPKERFSAEFPKEGPSILRIQQVVRGDSAAYFCASSPSDRVGFFGPGTRLTVL.

V gene TRBV10-2 combines with J gene TRBJ2-1; D is undetermined. The V end lost 4 bases, the J end lost 5 bases, and 18 bases lay between the germline ends. Germline lookup yields CDR1 WSHSY and CDR2 SAAADI. The CDR3 has 16 amino acids. CDR3 bases: TGCGCCAGCAGTGCCGATCTTATAGCTTCCCACAATGAGCAGTTCTTC. This codes for CASSADLIASHNEQFF.

The CDR3 loop reads CASSDSSGGSTQYF. In DNA, the CDR3 is TGTGCCAGCAGTGACTCGTCGGGGGGATCTACGCAGTATTTT. The chain has TRBV6-4 and TRBJ2-3, with 7 bases fitting TRBD2. The CDR3 contains 14 residues. Per the germline V gene, CDR1 is MRHNA and CDR2 is SNTAGT. The junction had 5 bases not matched to a gene; V was cut back by 0 bases and J by 8 bases.

J is TRBJ2-3 and V is TRBV27; the match to TRBD2 covers 10 bases. CDR1 is MNHEY and CDR2 is SMNVEV in the germline V gene (reference sequence). CDR3 size: 15 residues. V shed 5 bases, J shed 6 bases, and the junction held 8 bases outside the gene matches. The CDR3 nucleotides are TGTGCCAGCAGTGACTCTAGCGGGGGATGGGATACGCAGTATTTT. It encodes CASSDSSGGWDTQYF.

The genes are TRBV10-3 and TRBJ1-1, with TRBD1 as a possible D gene (6 bases). This CDR3 is 13 amino acids long. V was pared by 2 bases and J by 2 bases, with 6 bases between. From germline, CDR1 is ENHRY and CDR2 SYGVKD. CDR3 nucleotides: TGTGCCATCAGTGAGGGGGGCAACACTGAAGCTTTCTTT. Amino acid sequence: CAISEGGNTEAFF.

This clone has only one observation. V gene TRBV30 combines with J gene TRBJ2-7, with 14 bases aligning to TRBD2. CDR1 is GTSNPN and CDR2 is SVGIG in the germline V gene (reference sequence). The CDR3 is made up of 16 amino acids. J lost 4 bases, V lost 5 bases, and 10 bases had no gene match. The CDR3 is CAWGGTSGSFVYEQYF. The CDR3 nucleotides are TGTGCCTGGGGCGGGACTAGCGGGAGCTTTGTGTACGAGCAGTACTTC.

This chain links TRBV6-1 with TRBJ2-7; maybe TRBD1 (5 bases). Trimming removed 9 bases from V and 4 bases from J, with 7 bases in between. The germline gives CDR1 MNHNS, CDR2 SASEGT. CDR3 length: 10 amino acids. The chain's CDR3 is CASRGYEQYF. CDR3 in DNA: TGTGCCAGTAGGGGTTACGAGCAGTACTTC.

This chain joins TRBV5-6 and TRBJ2-1; 10 bases are a match to TRBD1. The trim removed 4 bases at V and 6 bases at J, leaving 10 bases unmatched. The CDR3 is made up of 16 amino acids. From germline, CDR1 is SGHDT and CDR2 YYEEEE. CDR3 sequence: CASSPRTGGVANEQFF. CDR3 coding DNA: TGTGCCAGCAGCCCTAGGACAGGGGGTGTAGCCAATGAGCAGTTCTTC.

CDR3 sequence reads: CASSSRTDGYTF. The CDR3 nucleotides read TGTGCCAGCAGTTCTCGGACAGATGGCTACACCTTC. The chain couples TRBV6-5 to TRBJ1-2; a possible D gene is TRBD1 (6 bases). The CDR3 loop spans 12 amino acids. With 4 bases removed from V and 6 bases from J, the gap between germline ends came to 9 bases. CDR1 and CDR2 (germline): MNHEY, SVGAGI.

The chain joins TRBV10-3 to TRBJ2-5, with 7 bases identical to TRBD2. Trimming took 0 bases from V and 3 from J; bases not matched to a gene: 1. The CDR3 covers 14 residues. CDR1 is ENHRY and CDR2 is SYGVKD in the germline V gene. The CDR3 region has the DNA TGTGCCATCAGTGAGTCGCTAGCGGAAGAGACCCAGTACTTC. Its translation: CAISESLAEETQYF.

This sequence joins TRBV11-2 and TRBJ2-5, with TRBD2 matching 12 bases. V lost 8 bases and J lost 7; bases outside the gene matches: 2. In germline, CDR1 is SGHAT, CDR2 FQNNGV. The CDR3 runs to 12 residues. CDR3 sequence (DNA): TGTGCCAGCGCACTAGCGGGAGGGACCCAGTACTTC. This translates into CASALAGGTQYF.

The chain carries TRBV14 and TRBJ2-5; 7 bases match TRBD2. CDR1 and CDR2 from the germline V gene are SGHDN and FVKESK. With V trimmed by 2 bases and J by 4 bases, 7 bases remained unmatched. The CDR3 is made up of 15 amino acids. This chain's CDR3 is CASSQHPGRGETQYF. In DNA form, the CDR3 reads TGTGCCAGCAGCCAACATCCAGGGAGGGGAGAGACCCAGTACTTC.

This chain joins TRBV5-1 and TRBJ2-7, with D perhaps matching TRBD1 (6 bases). The CDR3 consists of 14 residues. The germline gives CDR1 SGHRS, CDR2 YFSETQ. Trimming took 2 bases from V and 2 from J, leaving 11 bases between them. This chain's CDR3 is CASSLTAGAYEQYF. The CDR3 nucleotides read TGCGCCAGCAGCTTAACGGCAGGGGCCTACGAGCAGTACTTC.

This sequence joins TRBV10-3 and TRBJ1-5, with 8 bases aligning to TRBD1. In germline, CDR1 is ENHRY, CDR2 SYGVKD. The CDR3 contains 14 residues. V lost 4 bases, J lost 6 bases, and 5 bases stayed unmatched. CDR3 loop: CAISGTGQGQPQHF. CDR3 sequence (DNA): TGTGCCATCAGTGGGACAGGGCAGGGTCAGCCCCAGCATTTT.

This clone occurred a few times. Within the sample, other DNA sequences also encode this same CDR3. The gene calls are TRBV6-4 and TRBJ2-3; TRBD1 matches at 7 bases. Looked up from germline, CDR1 is MRHNA and CDR2 is SNTAGT. V was pared by 2 bases and J by 4 bases, with 3 bases of the junction left unmatched. This CDR3 is built from 14 residues. In DNA form, the CDR3 reads TGTGCCAGCAGTGACGGGCAGGGGGCAGATACGCAGTATTTT. Translation: CASSDGQGADTQYF.

The V call is TRBV14, the J call TRBJ2-2; TRBD2 is a possible D gene (5 bases). CDR1 SGHDN and CDR2 FVKESK come from the germline V gene. The CDR3 sequence is 17 residues long. Trimming removed 0 bases at V and 7 bases at J, with 18 bases between. In DNA form, the CDR3 reads TGTGCCAGCAGCCAAGATGGATCGGGGTTCTACGACGGGGAGCTGTTTTTT. Its translation: CASSQDGSGFYDGELFF.

J is TRBJ1-1 and V is TRBV11-2, with no clear D. Trimming pared 8 bases from V and 1 base from J, leaving 23 bases between. The germline V gene encodes CDR1 SGHAT and CDR2 FQNNGV. This CDR3 region has 17 residues. The CDR3 loop reads CASLHGPFVQRNTEAFF. The CDR3 bases are TGTGCCAGCCTCCACGGCCCGTTTGTACAGAGGAACACTGAAGCTTTCTTT. Combining the CDR3 with reference TRBV11-2 and TRBJ1-1 gives the whole variable domain EAGVAQSPRYKIIEKRQSVAFWCNPISGHATLYWYQQILGQGPKLLIQFQNNGVVDDSQLPKDRFSAERLKGVDSTLKIQPAKLEDSAVYLCASLHGPFVQRNTEAFFGQGTRLTVV.